These 10 T cell receptor beta chains were all obtained from the same sample, sequenced in a study of blood T cell repertoires in COVID-19. TCRdb's table, derived via immunoSEQ multiplex PCR, lists solely in-frame clones and lacks some. Here the sample spans about 23,000 clones, approximately 92% being singletons. Sequenced sample: peripheral blood. Receptors were obtained from a human donor in a cohort sampled during active COVID-19.

This sequence joins TRBV5-1 and TRBJ2-3; the D gene is possibly TRBD2 (6 bases). The CDR3 sequence is 16 residues long. CDR1 and CDR2 (germline): SGHRS, YFSETQ. The V gene lost 7 bases and the J gene lost 2 bases, with 20 bases spanning the gap. CDR3 in amino acids: CASSPGGVGPTDTQYF. The CDR3 coding sequence is TGCGCCAGCTCCCCCGGCGGGGTGGGGCCCACAGATACGCAGTATTTT. Based on the CDR3 plus reference TRBV5-1 and TRBJ2-3, the full variable domain is KAGVTQTPRYLIKTRGQQVTLSCSPISGHRSVSWYQQTPGQGLQFLFEYFSETQRNKGNFPGRFSGRQFSNSRSEMNVSTLELGDSALYLCASSPGGVGPTDTQYFGPGTRLTVL.

The chain joins TRBV6-5 to TRBJ1-4, with TRBD1 matching 9 bases. The V and J ends lost 6 bases and 4 bases, in that order; junction bases with no gene match: 6. The CDR3 spans 15 residues. CDR1 and CDR2 (germline): MNHEY, SVGAGI. Written as DNA, the CDR3 is TGTGCCAGCAGCGTAGAGGACAGGGGTAATGAAAAACTGTTTTTT. This gives the protein CASSVEDRGNEKLFF.

The chain recombines TRBV11-2 with TRBJ2-7; 13 bases map to TRBD2. Trimming removed 5 bases from V and 4 bases from J; junction bases left unmatched: 8. This CDR3 region has 16 residues. Germline assignment: CDR1 SGHAT and CDR2 FQNNGV. CDR3 coding DNA: TGTGCCAGCAGCGAGAGACTAGCGGGGGGTCGATACGAGCAGTACTTC. It yields the protein CASSERLAGGRYEQYF.

The gene calls are TRBV27 and TRBJ2-5; TRBD1 aligns across 7 bases. V dropped 2 bases and J dropped 1; count of bases not matched to a gene: 7. The CDR3 consists of 16 residues. CDR1 is MNHEY and CDR2 is SMNVEV in the germline V gene (reference sequence). The CDR3 region has the DNA TGTGCCAGCAGTTTAGGGACAGAAGGTTCCCAAGAGACCCAGTACTTC. It is translated as CASSLGTEGSQETQYF.

This clone was picked up a small number of times. V usage is TRBV28 and J usage is TRBJ1-5; D is undetermined. V shed 4 bases and J shed 2 bases, with 15 bases lying between them. This CDR3 region has 16 residues. CDR1 is MDHEN, CDR2 SYDVKM, per germline. CDR3 sequence (DNA): TGTGCCAGCAGTTCCCACATCGGGTCGGGCAATCAGCCCCAGCATTTT. Amino acid sequence: CASSSHIGSGNQPQHF.

This clone has a single count. The V call is TRBV5-5, the J call TRBJ1-2; possible D gene TRBD1, 6 bases. CDR3 length equals 13 residues. The V gene's germline CDR1 is SGHKS and CDR2 YYEKEE (reference sequence). V was trimmed by 4 bases and J by 2 bases, leaving 9 bases between them. The CDR3 DNA sequence: TGTGCCAGCAGCCAACAGGGCAACTATGGCTACACCTTC. This translates into CASSQQGNYGYTF.

The chain has TRBV18 and TRBJ1-1; D remains unclear. Germline V gene data show CDR1 as KGHSH and CDR2 as LQKENI. The CDR3 is made up of 15 amino acids. The V gene lost 3 bases and the J gene lost 7 bases, with 18 bases spanning the gap. CDR3 sequence: CASSPPRGSVGEAFF. Here the CDR3 DNA reads TGTGCCAGCTCACCTCCGCGGGGAAGTGTGGGTGAAGCTTTCTTT.

This sequence joins TRBV9 and TRBJ2-7, with 9 nucleotides matching TRBD2. The CDR3 extends over 15 amino acids. The germline V gene encodes CDR1 SGDLS and CDR2 YYNGEE. Trimming cost V 4 bases and J 2 bases; bases outside gene matches: 7. CDR3: CASSPSGAIPYEQYF. The CDR3 DNA sequence: TGTGCCAGCAGCCCTAGCGGGGCCATCCCCTACGAGCAGTACTTC.

The chain recombines TRBV6-5 with TRBJ1-2; TRBD1 agrees at 7 bases. Germline CDR1 reads MNHEY; CDR2 reads SVGAGI. V trimming: 4 bases; J trimming: 2 bases; junction bases outside the gene matches: 7. This CDR3 has 15 residues. The CDR3, as DNA: TGTGCCAGCAGTTTACAGGGGACGCTAAACTATGGCTACACCTTC. It is translated as CASSLQGTLNYGYTF.

This chain links TRBV27 with TRBJ1-2; 9 bases agree with TRBD1. The ends lost 3 bases at V and 4 bases at J; junction bases unmatched: 9. The germline V gene encodes CDR1 MNHEY and CDR2 SMNVEV (reference sequence). The CDR3 runs 16 residues. The CDR3 here is CASSFWTGDYSYGYTF. The CDR3 DNA reads as TGTGCCAGCAGTTTCTGGACAGGGGATTATAGCTATGGCTACACCTTC.